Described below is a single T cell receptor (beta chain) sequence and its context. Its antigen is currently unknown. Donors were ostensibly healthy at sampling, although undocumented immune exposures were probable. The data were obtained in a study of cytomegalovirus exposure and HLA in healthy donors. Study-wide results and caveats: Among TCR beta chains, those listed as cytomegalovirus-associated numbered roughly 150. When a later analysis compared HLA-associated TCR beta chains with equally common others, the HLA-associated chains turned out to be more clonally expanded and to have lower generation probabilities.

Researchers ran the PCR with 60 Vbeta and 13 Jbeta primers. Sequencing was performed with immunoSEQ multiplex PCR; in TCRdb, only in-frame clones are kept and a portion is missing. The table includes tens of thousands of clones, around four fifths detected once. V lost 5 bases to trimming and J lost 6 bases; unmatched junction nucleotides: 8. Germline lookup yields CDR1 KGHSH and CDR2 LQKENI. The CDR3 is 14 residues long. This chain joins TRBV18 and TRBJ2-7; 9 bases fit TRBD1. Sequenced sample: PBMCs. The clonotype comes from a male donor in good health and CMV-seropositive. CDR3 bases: TGTGCCAGCTCAACCCGGGACAGGGAGGCCGAGCAGTACTTC. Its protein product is CASSTRDREAEQYF.